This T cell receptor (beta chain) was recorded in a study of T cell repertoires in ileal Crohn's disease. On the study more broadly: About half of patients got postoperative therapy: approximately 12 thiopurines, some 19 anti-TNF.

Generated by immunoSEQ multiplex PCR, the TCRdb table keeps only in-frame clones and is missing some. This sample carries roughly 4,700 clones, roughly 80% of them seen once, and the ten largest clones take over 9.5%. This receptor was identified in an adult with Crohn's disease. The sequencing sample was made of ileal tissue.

The CDR3 coding sequence is TGTGCCAGCAGTTCGGTCCCCCGAAAAAACTATGGCTACACCTTC. As protein: CASSSVPRKNYGYTF. The chain couples TRBV6-5 to TRBJ1-2, with D unresolved. CDR3 length: 15 residues. Trimming took off 4 bases at V and 2 bases at J, with 14 bases between the two ends. Germline assignment: CDR1 MNHEY and CDR2 SVGAGI.